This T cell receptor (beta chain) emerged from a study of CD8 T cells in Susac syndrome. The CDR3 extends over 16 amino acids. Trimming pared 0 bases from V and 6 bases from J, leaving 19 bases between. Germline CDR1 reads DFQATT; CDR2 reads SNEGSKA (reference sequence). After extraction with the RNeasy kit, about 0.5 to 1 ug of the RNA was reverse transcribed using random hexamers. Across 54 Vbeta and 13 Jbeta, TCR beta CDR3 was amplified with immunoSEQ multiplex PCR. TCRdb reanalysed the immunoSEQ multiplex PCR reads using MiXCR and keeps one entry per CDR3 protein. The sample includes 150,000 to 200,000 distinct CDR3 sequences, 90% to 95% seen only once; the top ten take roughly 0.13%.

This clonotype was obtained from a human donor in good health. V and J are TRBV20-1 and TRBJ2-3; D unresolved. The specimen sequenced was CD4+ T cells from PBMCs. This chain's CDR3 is CSARDNVGRSDDTQYF. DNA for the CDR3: TGCAGTGCTAGAGATAACGTAGGACGGTCTGACGATACGCAGTATTTT.